This TCR beta chain was retrieved from a study of control samples from healthy donors and cancer patients. Here immunoSEQ multiplex PCR was the method, and the copy in TCRdb shows in-frame clones only, minus some. The table records about 98,000 clones, about four fifths of them present only once. Sequenced material: blood. The source is a woman aged 25 to 39 in good health.

The CDR3 region is CAITGTGGGHNTGELFF. CDR3 bases: TGTGCCATCACCGGGACAGGGGGCGGACATAACACCGGGGAGCTGTTTTTT. This chain uses TRBV7-9 with TRBJ2-2, with 12 bases matching TRBD1. The CDR3 is made up of 17 amino acids. From germline, CDR1 is SEHNR and CDR2 FQNEAQ (reference sequence). V shed 10 bases and J 2 bases; nucleotides not matched to a gene: 11.